This T cell receptor beta chain appears in the sequencing data of a study of blood T cells in healthy people across ages. Study conclusions and caveats: Diversity estimated from one million T cells was considered an underestimate.

Alongside a J-beta primer mix, a sample-barcoded 5' primer served in a second PCR lasting 7 to 11 cycles. In TCRdb, the 5' RACE reads were re-called with MiXCR into one record per CDR3 protein. The sample holds 780,000 or so distinct CDR3 sequences, approximately 25% seen once. V gave up 3 bases and J gave up 13 bases; unmatched junction bases: 6. The CDR3 totals 12 residues. From germline, CDR1 is SGHKS and CDR2 YYEKEE (reference sequence). Peripheral blood was drawn, 7.5 to 10 milliliters per donor. Per sample, a minimum of 7 million PBMCs were isolated. This clonotype was seen only a few times. What it recognizes is unknown. The sample was also reused in another study, on T cells of mothers and their children. According to that study: The authors used all extracted RNA for cDNA synthesis, at approximately 1.5 ug per 15 ul.

V and J are TRBV5-5 and TRBJ1-2; 10 bases agree with TRBD1. Sequenced input: blood. The receptor comes from a boy younger than 18 in good health. CDR3 nucleotide sequence: TGTGCCAGCAGCTCCGGGACAGGGGCCGTCACCTTC. This sequence encodes CASSSGTGAVTF.